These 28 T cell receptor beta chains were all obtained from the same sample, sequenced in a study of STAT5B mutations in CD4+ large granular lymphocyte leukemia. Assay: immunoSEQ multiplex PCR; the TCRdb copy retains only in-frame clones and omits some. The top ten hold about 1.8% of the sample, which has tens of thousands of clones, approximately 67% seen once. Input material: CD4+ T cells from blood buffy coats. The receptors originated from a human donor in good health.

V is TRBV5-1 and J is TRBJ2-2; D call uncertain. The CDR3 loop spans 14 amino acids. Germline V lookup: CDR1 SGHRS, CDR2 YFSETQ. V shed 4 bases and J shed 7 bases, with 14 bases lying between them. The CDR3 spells CASSQMGGSGELFF. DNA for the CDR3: TGCGCCAGCAGCCAGATGGGTGGCAGCGGGGAGCTGTTTTTT.

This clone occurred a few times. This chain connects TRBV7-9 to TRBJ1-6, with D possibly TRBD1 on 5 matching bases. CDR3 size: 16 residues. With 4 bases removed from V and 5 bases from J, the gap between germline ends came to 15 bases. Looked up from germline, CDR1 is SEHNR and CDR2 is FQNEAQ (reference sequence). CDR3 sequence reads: CASSSQVGADNSPLHF. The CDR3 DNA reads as TGTGCCAGCAGCTCTCAGGTCGGGGCAGATAATTCACCCCTCCACTTT.

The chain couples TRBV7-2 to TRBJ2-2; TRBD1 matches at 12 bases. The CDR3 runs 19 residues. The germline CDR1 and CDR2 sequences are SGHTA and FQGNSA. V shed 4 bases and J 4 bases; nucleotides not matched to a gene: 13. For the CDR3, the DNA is TGTGCCAGCAGCTGGAGAGCCGGGACAGGGGGCGCAACCACCGGGGAGCTGTTTTTT. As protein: CASSWRAGTGGATTGELFF.

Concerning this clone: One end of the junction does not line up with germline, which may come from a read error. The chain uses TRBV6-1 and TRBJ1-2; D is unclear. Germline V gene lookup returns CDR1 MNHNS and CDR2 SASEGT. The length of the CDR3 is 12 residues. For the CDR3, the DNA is TGTGCCAGCCGTGAAACGCTCTATGGCTACACCTTC. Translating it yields CASRETLYGYTF.

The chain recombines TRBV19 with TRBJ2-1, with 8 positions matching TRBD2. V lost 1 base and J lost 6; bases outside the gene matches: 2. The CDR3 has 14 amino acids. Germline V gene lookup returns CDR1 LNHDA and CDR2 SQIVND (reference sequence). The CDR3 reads CASSIGAGANEQFF. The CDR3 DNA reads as TGTGCCAGTAGTATAGGAGCGGGGGCCAATGAGCAGTTCTTC.

CDR3 DNA sequence: TGTGCCAGCAGCTTAGACCCCGGGACAAAAACCTACGAGCAGTACTTC. It translates to CASSLDPGTKTYEQYF. The J gene is TRBJ2-7, the V gene TRBV11-2, with a tentative D call TRBD1 (6 bases). V was shortened by 0 bases and J by 2 bases, with 14 bases between the two germline ends. The CDR3 covers 16 residues. CDR1 is SGHAT, CDR2 FQNNGV, per germline.

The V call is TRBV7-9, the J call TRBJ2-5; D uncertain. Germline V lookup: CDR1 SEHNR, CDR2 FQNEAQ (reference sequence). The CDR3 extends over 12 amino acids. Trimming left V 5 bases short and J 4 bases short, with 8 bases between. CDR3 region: CASSPIRETQYF. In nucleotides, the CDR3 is TGTGCCAGCAGCCCAATCCGAGAGACCCAGTACTTC.

This CDR3 is CASSMRGLEAFF. CDR3 in DNA: TGTGCCAGTAGTATGCGAGGTCTTGAAGCTTTCTTT. V gene TRBV19 combines with J gene TRBJ1-1; no firm D call. CDR1 and CDR2 from the germline V gene are LNHDA and SQIVND (reference sequence). V was clipped by 3 bases and J by 7 bases, with 9 bases between them. The CDR3 has 12 amino acids.

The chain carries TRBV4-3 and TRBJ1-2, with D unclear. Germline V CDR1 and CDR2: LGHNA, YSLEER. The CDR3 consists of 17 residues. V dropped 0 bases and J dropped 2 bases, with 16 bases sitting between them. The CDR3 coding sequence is TGCGCCAGCAGCCAAGATAGGCGGCAGCCACACAACTATGGCTACACCTTC. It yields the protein CASSQDRRQPHNYGYTF.

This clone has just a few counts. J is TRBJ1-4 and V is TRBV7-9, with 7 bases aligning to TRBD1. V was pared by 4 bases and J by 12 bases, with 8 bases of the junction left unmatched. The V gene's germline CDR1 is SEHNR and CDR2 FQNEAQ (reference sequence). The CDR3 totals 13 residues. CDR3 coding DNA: TGTGCCAGCAGCTCGGGACAGAACGTGCAACTGTTTTTT. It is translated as CASSSGQNVQLFF.

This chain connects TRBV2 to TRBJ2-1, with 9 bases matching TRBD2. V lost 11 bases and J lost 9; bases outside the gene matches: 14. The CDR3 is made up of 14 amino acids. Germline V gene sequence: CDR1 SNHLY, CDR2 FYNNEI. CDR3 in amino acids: CAGSGLADLGEQFF. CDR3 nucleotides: TGTGCCGGGTCGGGACTAGCCGATCTCGGTGAGCAGTTCTTC.

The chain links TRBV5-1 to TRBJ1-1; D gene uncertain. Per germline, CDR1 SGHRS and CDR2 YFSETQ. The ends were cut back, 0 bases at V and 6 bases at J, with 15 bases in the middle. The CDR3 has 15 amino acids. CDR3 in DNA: TGCGCCAGCAGCTTGGATATGGGGAATTATGCTGAAGCTTTCTTT. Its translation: CASSLDMGNYAEAFF.

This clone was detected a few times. CDR3 loop: CASSPDRVGGYEQYF. The CDR3 DNA sequence: TGTGCCAGCAGTCCGGACCGGGTCGGAGGCTACGAGCAGTACTTC. The genes are TRBV2 and TRBJ2-7, with D tentatively TRBD2 (5 bases). CDR1 is SNHLY, CDR2 FYNNEI, per germline. V lost 5 bases and J 3 bases, leaving 17 bases between the germline ends. This CDR3 comprises 15 residues. Based on the CDR3 plus reference TRBV2 and TRBJ2-7, the full variable domain is EPEVTQTPSHQVTQMGQEVILRCVPISNHLYFYWYRQILGQKVEFLVSFYNNEISEKSEIFDDQFSVERPDGSNFTLKIRSTKLEDSAMYFCASSPDRVGGYEQYFGPGTRLTVT.

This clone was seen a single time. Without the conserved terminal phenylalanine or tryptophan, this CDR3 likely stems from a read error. Here the CDR3 DNA reads TGCGCCAGCAGCCTCGACGGGACAGGGGTCGAGCAGTACCTC. Amino acids: CASSLDGTGVEQYL. The rearrangement links TRBV5-1 to TRBJ2-7; 10 positions match TRBD1. The CDR3 has 14 amino acids. The V gene end was trimmed by 4 bases and the J gene end by 6 bases; junction bases not matched to a gene: 7. Per germline, CDR1 SGHRS and CDR2 YFSETQ.

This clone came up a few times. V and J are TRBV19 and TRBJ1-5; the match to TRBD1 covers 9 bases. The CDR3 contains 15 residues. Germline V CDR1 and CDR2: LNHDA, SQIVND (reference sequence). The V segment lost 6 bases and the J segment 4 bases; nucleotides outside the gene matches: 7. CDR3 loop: CASRDFGTGNQPQHF. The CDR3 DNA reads TGTGCCAGTAGAGATTTCGGGACAGGGAATCAGCCCCAGCATTTT.

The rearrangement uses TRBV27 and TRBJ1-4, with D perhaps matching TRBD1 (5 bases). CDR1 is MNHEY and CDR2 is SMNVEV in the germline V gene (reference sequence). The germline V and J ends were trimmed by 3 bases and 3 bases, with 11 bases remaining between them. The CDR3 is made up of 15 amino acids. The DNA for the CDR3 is TGTGCCAGCAGTTTCATCGGGACGGCTAATGAAAAACTGTTTTTT. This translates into CASSFIGTANEKLFF.

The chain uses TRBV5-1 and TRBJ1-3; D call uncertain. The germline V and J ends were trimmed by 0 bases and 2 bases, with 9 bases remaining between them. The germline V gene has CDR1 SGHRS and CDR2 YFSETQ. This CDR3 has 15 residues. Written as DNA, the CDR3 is TGCGCCAGCAGCTTGGCGGCCGCTACTGGAAACACCATATATTTT. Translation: CASSLAAATGNTIYF.

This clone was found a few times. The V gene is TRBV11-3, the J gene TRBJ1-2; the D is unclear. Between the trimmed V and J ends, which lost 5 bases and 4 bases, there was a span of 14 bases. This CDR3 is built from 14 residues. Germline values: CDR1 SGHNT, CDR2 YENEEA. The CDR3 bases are TGTGCCAGCAGCGCGGACGGACCCGTCTATGGCTACACCTTC. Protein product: CASSADGPVYGYTF.

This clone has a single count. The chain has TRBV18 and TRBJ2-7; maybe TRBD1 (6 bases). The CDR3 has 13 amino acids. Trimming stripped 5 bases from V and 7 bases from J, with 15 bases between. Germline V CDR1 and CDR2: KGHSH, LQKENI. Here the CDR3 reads CASSVNRAEEQYF. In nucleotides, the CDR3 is TGTGCCAGCTCAGTTAACAGGGCAGAAGAGCAGTACTTC.

The CDR3 here is CASSFGERGGLGEQYF. CDR3 DNA sequence: TGTGCCAGCAGCTTTGGAGAGCGGGGGGGCCTCGGGGAGCAGTACTTC. This chain links TRBV7-9 with TRBJ2-5; TRBD2 matches 10 bases. CDR1 and CDR2 (germline): SEHNR, FQNEAQ (reference sequence). The CDR3 is made up of 16 amino acids. The V gene end was trimmed by 3 bases and the J gene end by 11 bases; junction bases not matched to a gene: 15.

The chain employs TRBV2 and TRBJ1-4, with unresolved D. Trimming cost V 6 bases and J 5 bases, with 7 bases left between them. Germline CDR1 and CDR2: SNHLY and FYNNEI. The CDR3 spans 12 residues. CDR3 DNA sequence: TGTGCCAGCAGCTCCGAAAATGAAAAACTGTTTTTT. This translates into CASSSENEKLFF.

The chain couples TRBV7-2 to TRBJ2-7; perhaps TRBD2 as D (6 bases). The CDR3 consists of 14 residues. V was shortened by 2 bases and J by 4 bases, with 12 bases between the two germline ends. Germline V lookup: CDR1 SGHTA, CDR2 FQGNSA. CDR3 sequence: CASSLPWRGYEQYF. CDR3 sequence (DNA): TGTGCCAGCAGCTTACCGTGGCGGGGATACGAGCAGTACTTC.

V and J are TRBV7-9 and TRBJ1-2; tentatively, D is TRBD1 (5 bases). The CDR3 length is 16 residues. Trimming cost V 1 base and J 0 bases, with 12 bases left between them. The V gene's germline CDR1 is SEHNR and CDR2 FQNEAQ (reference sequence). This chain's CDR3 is CASSLGWGGANYGYTF. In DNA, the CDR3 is TGTGCCAGCAGCTTAGGCTGGGGGGGGGCTAACTATGGCTACACCTTC.

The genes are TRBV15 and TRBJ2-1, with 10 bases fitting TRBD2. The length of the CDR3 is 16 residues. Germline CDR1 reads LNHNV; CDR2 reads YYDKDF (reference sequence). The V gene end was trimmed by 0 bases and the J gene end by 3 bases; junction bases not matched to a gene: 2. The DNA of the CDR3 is TGTGCCACCAGCAGAGATATAGCGGGGGGCTACAATGAGCAGTTCTTC. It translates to CATSRDIAGGYNEQFF.

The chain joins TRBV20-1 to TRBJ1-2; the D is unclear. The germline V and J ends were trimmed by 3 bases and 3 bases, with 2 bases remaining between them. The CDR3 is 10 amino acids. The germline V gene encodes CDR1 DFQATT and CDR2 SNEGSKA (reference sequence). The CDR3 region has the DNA TGCAGTGCTAGGGACTATGGCTACACCTTC. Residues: CSARDYGYTF.

CDR3 in DNA: TGTGCCAGCAGCCCCGGGACAGGGAGCGGCTACACCTTC. Translating gives CASSPGTGSGYTF. J is TRBJ1-2 and V is TRBV7-9, with TRBD1 matching 9 bases. The length of the CDR3 is 13 residues. Germline V CDR1 and CDR2: SEHNR, FQNEAQ (reference sequence). V was clipped by 5 bases and J by 8 bases; unmatched bases: 6.

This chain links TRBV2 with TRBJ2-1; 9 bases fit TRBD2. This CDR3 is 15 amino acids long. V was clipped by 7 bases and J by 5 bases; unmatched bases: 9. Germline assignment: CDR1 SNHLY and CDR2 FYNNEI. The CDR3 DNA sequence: TGTGCCAGCAACCAGCGGGGGGCCGGTGACAATGAGCAGTTCTTC. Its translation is CASNQRGAGDNEQFF.

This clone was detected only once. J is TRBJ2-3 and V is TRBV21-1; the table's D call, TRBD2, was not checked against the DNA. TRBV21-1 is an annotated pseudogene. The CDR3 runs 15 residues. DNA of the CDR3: TGTGCCAGCAGCAAAGAGGGACTAGCGAAAGATACGCAGTATTTT. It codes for CASSKEGLAKDTQYF.